This record concerns one T cell receptor beta chain sequence. Produced via immunoSEQ multiplex PCR; TCRdb's table is partial and in-frame only. The top ten hold 4.8% of the sample, which has about 86,000 clones, about 93% seen once. The CDR3 contains 12 residues. V was shortened by 3 bases and J by 7 bases, with 10 bases between the two germline ends. Germline V gene lookup returns CDR1 ENHRY and CDR2 SYGVKD. This entry comes from a study of control samples from healthy donors and cancer patients. The clonotype was recovered from a woman aged 18-29 years in good health. This sequence joins TRBV10-3 and TRBJ2-7, with D possibly being TRBD1 (5 bases). The sample taken for sequencing was blood. The CDR3 DNA sequence: TGTGCCATCAGTGATCAGGGTTGGGAGCAGTACTTC. As protein: CAISDQGWEQYF.